Detailed here is one T cell receptor (beta chain). The target antigen is unknown. This sample stems from a study of identical twins. General study points: Out-of-frame alpha sequences common to twins were enriched for low generation probability.

Template switching added a universal primer site; cDNA carried unique molecular identifiers. In TCRdb, the 5' RACE reads were re-called with MiXCR into one record per CDR3 protein. Of about 530,000 distinct CDR3 sequences in the sample, 13% to 15% were seen once. There are 12 residues in the CDR3. Per germline, CDR1 MNHNY and CDR2 SVGAGI (reference sequence). V was trimmed by 1 base and J by 8 bases, leaving 6 bases between them. This same sample was also part of a study on yellow fever vaccine responses in identical twins. That source notes: Vaccine T cell responses of twins reportedly seemed partly convergent and partly personalized.

This TCR came from a woman younger than 35 in good health. Specimen: CD4+ T cells sorted from blood. This chain connects TRBV6-6 to TRBJ2-1, with D unresolved. CDR3 in amino acids: CASSYFSYEQFF. As DNA, the CDR3 is TGTGCCAGCAGTTACTTCTCATATGAGCAGTTCTTC.